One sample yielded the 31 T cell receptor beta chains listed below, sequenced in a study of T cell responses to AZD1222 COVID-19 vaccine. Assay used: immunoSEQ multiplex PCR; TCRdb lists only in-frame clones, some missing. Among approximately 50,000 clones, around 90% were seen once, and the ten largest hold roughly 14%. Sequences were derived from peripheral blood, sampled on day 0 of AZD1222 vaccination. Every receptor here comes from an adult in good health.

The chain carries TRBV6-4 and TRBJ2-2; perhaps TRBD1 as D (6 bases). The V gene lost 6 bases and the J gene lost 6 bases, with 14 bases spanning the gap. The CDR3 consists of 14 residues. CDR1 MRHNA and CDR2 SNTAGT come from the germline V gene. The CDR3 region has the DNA TGTGCCAGCAGCCCAATACAGGGACCCGGGGAGCTGTTTTTT. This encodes CASSPIQGPGELFF.

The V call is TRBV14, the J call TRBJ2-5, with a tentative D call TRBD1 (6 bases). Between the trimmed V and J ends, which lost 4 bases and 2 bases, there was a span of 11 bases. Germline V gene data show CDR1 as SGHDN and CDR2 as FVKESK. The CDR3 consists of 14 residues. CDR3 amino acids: CASSRNRAQETQYF. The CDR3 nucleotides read TGTGCCAGCAGCCGAAACAGGGCTCAAGAGACCCAGTACTTC.

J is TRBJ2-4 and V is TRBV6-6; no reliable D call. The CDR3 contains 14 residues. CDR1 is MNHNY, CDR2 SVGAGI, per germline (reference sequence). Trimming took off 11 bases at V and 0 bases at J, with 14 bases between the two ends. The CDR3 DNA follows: TGTGCCGTTTTTGATGGGGTAGCCAAAAACATTCAGTACTTC. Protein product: CAVFDGVAKNIQYF.

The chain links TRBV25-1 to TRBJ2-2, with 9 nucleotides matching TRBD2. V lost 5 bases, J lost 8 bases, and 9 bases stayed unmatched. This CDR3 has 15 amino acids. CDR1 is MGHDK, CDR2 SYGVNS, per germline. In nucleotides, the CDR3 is TGTGCCAGCAGTCACCGTCATGCGGGAGGGGGGGAGCTGTTTTTT. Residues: CASSHRHAGGGELFF.

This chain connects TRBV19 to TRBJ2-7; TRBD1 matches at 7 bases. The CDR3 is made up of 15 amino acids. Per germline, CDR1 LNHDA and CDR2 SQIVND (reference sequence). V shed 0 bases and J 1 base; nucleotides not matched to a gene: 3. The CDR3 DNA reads TGTGCCAGTAGTATAGATTTCAGGGGGTCCTACGAGCAGTACTTC. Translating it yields CASSIDFRGSYEQYF.

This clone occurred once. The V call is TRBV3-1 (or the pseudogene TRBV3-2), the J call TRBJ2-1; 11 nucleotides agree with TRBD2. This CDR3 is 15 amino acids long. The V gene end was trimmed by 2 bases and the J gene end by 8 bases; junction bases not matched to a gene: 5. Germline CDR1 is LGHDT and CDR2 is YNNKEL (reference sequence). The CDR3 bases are TGTGCCAGCAGCCAACCGGGACTAGCGGTTCATGAGCAGTTCTTC. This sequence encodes CASSQPGLAVHEQFF.

The DNA for the CDR3 is TGTGCCAGCAGCTTACCTTCCCCGGGAGGACAAGAGACCCAGTACTTC. Translated: CASSLPSPGGQETQYF. V usage is TRBV13 and J usage is TRBJ2-5, with 7 bases matching TRBD2. The J segment lost 2 bases and the V segment lost 2 bases, leaving 8 bases of the junction unmatched. The CDR3 sequence is 16 residues long. From germline, CDR1 is PRHDT and CDR2 FYEKMQ (reference sequence).

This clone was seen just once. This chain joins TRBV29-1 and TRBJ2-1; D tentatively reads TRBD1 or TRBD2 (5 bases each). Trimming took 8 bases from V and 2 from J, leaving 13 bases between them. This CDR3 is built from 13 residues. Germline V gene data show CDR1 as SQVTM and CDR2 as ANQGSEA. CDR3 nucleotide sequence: TGCAGCATTGGCCGGGGCGCCTACAATGAGCAGTTCTTC. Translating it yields CSIGRGAYNEQFF.

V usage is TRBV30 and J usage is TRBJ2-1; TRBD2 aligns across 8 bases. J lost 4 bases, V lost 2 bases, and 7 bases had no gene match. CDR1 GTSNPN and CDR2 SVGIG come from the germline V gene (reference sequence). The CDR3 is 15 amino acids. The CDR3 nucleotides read TGTGCCTGGAGTAAGGGAGCTAGCGGGTACAATGAGCAGTTCTTC. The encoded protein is CAWSKGASGYNEQFF.

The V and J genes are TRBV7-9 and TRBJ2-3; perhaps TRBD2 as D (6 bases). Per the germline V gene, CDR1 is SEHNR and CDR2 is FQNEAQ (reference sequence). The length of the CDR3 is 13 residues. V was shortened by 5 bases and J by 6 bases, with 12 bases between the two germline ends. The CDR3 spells CASSATSSDTQYF. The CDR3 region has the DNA TGTGCCAGCAGCGCGACTAGTTCTGATACGCAGTATTTT.

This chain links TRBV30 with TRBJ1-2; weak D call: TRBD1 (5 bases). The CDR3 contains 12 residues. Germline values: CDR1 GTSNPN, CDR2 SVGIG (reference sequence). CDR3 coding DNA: TGTGTCGAAAGGGGAGCCAACTATGGCTACACCTTC. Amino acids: CVERGANYGYTF.

CDR3 coding DNA: TGCGCCAGCAGCTTGGATGTGGGCCGGGAAGCTTTCTTT. Translation: CASSLDVGREAFF. This chain connects TRBV5-1 to TRBJ1-1; no clear D gene. This CDR3 contains 13 residues. The germline CDR1 and CDR2 sequences are SGHRS and YFSETQ. Trimming pared 0 bases from V and 8 bases from J, leaving 11 bases between.

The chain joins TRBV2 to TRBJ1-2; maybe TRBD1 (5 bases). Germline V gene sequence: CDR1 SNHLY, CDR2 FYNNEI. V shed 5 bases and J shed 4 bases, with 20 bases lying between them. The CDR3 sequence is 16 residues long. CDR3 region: CASSPPRGGTFYGYTF. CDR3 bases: TGTGCCAGCAGTCCACCCCGCGGGGGAACTTTCTATGGCTACACCTTC.

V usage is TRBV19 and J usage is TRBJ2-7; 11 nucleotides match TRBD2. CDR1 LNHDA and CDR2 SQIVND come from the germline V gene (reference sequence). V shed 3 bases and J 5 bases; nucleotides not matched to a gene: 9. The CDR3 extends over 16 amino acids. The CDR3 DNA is TGTGCCAGTAGTATTCCCTCGACTAGCGGGACGGACGAGCAGTACTTC. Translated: CASSIPSTSGTDEQYF.

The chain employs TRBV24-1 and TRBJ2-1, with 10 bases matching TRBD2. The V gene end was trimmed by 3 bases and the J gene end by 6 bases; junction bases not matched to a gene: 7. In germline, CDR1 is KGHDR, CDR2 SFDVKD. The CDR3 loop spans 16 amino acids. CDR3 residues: CATSDPSGSRANEQFF. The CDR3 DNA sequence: TGTGCCACCAGTGATCCTAGCGGGAGTAGGGCCAATGAGCAGTTCTTC.

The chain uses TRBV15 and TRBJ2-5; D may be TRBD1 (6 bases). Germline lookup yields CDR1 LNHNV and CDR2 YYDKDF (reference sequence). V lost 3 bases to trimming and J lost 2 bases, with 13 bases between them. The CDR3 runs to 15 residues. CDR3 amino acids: CATSRRGSVQETQYF. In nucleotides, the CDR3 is TGTGCCACCAGCAGGAGGGGGTCGGTACAAGAGACCCAGTACTTC.

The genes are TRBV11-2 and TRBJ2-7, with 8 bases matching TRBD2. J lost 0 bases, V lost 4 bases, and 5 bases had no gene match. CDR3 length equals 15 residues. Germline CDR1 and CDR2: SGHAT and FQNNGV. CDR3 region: CASSSISGSSYEQYF. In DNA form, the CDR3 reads TGTGCCAGCAGCTCAATCAGCGGGAGCTCCTACGAGCAGTACTTC.

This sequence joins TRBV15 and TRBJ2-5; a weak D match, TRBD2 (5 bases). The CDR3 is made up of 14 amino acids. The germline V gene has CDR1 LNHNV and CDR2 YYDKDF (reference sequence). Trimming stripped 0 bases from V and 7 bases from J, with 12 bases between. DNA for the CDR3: TGTGCCACCAGCAGAGATCAAAGCGGTCCGACCCAGTACTTC. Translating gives CATSRDQSGPTQYF.

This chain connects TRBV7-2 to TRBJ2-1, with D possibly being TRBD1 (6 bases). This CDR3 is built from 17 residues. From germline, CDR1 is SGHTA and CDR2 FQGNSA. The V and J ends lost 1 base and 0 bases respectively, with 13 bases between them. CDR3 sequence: CASSLDRAVSSYNEQFF. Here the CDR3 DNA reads TGTGCCAGCAGCTTAGACAGGGCCGTGAGCTCCTACAATGAGCAGTTCTTC.

CDR3 sequence: CSVEPGLAGDGEQFF. In nucleotides, the CDR3 is TGCAGCGTTGAACCGGGACTAGCGGGAGATGGTGAGCAGTTCTTC. The chain carries TRBV29-1 and TRBJ2-1; 14 nucleotides agree with TRBD2. Per the germline V gene, CDR1 is SQVTM and CDR2 is ANQGSEA. The V and J ends lost 2 bases and 9 bases, in that order; junction bases with no gene match: 6. The CDR3 contains 15 residues.

CDR3: CASSPRRNTEAFF. DNA for the CDR3: TGTGCCAGCAGCCCGCGACGGAACACTGAAGCTTTCTTT. This rearrangement joins TRBV16 to TRBJ1-1; D gene unclear. Germline CDR1 reads KGHSY; CDR2 reads FQNENV. CDR3 length: 13 amino acids. V shed 4 bases and J shed 1 base, with 7 bases lying between them.

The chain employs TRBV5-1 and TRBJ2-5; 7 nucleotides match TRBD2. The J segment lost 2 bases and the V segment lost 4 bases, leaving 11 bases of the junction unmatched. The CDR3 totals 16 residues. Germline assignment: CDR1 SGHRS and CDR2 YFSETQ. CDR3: CASSPPPRGGQETQYF. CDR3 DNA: TGCGCCAGCAGCCCACCACCCCGGGGAGGGCAAGAGACCCAGTACTTC.

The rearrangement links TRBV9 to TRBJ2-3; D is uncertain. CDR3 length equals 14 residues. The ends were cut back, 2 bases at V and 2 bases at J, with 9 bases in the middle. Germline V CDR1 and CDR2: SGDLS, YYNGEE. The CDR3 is CASSVADNTDTQYF. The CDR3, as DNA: TGTGCCAGCAGCGTCGCGGATAACACAGATACGCAGTATTTT. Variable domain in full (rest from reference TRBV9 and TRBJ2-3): DSGVTQTPKHLITATGQRVTLRCSPRSGDLSVYWYQQSLDQGLQFLIQYYNGEERAKGNILERFSAQQFPDLHSELNLSSLELGDSALYFCASSVADNTDTQYFGPGTRLTVL.

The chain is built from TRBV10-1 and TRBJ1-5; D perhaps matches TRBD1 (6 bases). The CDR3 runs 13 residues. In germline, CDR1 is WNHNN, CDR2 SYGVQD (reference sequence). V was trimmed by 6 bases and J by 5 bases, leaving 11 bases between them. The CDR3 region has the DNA TGCGCCAGCAGCACAGGGTTGGATCAGCCCCAGCATTTT. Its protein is CASSTGLDQPQHF.

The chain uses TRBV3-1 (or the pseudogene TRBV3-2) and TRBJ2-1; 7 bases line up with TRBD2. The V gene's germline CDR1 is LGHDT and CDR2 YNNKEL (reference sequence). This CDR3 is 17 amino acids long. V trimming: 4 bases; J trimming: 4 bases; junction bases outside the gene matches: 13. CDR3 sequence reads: CASSPRGAGAPYNEQFF. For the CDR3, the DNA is TGTGCCAGCAGCCCACGAGGGGCGGGAGCTCCATACAATGAGCAGTTCTTC.

The CDR3 DNA reads TGCGCCAGCAGCCCAGGACAGGGGGGCACTGAAGCTTTCTTT. Translated, it gives CASSPGQGGTEAFF. The chain employs TRBV5-1 and TRBJ1-1, with 10 positions matching TRBD1. The V segment lost 4 bases and the J segment 4 bases; nucleotides outside the gene matches: 4. CDR1 is SGHRS, CDR2 YFSETQ, per germline. The CDR3 extends over 14 amino acids.

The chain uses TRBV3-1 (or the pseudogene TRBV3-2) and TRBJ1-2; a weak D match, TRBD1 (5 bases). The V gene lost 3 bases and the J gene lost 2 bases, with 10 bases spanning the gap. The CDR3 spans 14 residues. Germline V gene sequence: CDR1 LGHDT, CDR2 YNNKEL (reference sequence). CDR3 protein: CASSQRTLNYGYTF. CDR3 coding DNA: TGTGCCAGCAGCCAGAGGACACTGAACTATGGCTACACCTTC.

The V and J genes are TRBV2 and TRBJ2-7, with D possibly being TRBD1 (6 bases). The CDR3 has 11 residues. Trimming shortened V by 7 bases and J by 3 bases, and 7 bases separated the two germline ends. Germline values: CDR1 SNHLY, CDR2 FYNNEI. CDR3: CASKDSYEQYF. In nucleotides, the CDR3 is TGTGCCAGCAAGGACAGCTACGAGCAGTACTTC.

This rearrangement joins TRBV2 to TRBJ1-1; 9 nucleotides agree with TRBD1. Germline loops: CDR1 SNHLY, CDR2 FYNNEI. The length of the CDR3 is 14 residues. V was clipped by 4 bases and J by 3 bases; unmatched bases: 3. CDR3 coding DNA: TGTGCCAGCAGTGTCCGGGACAGGGACACTGAAGCTTTCTTT. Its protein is CASSVRDRDTEAFF.

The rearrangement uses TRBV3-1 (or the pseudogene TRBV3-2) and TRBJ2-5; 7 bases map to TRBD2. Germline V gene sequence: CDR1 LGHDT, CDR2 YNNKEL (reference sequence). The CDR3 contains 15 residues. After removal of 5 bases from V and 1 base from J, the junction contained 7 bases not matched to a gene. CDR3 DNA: TGTGCCAGCAGCATCCTAGCGGACCTCCAAGAGACCCAGTACTTC. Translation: CASSILADLQETQYF.

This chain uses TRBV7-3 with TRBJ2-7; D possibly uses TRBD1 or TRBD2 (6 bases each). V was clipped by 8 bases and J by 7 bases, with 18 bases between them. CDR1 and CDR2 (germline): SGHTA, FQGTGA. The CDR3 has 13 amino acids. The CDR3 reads CASAKSGAQEQYF. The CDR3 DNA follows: TGTGCCAGCGCCAAATCGGGGGCTCAGGAGCAGTACTTC.